This T cell receptor beta chain was captured in a study of T cells in Graves' hyperthyroidism and ophthalmopathy. Amplification of TCR beta CDR3 regions used RNA as the template. The study used the HTBI primer set for a first-round RT-PCR of the TCR CDR3. From the multiplex PCR reads, TCRdb called clonotypes with MiXCR, one entry per CDR3 protein. The sample has around 690,000 distinct CDR3 sequences, around 20% seen once. Points from the study as a whole: The model foresaw ophthalmopathy a median around 6 months prior to onset. Blood also showed most of the thyroid clonotypes that were expanded above 0.001.

As to this clonotype: The antigen is not known.

Investigators excluded patients with uncontrolled infection, other autoimmune disease, pregnancy or lactation. PBMCs came from 10 ml fresh peripheral blood. The sample was blood. The TCR comes from a man aged 30 to 45 with Graves' ophthalmopathy.

The CDR3 DNA reads TGTGCCAGCGGTAATATGGACGGGTACTACGAGCAGTACTTC. It codes for CASGNMDGYYEQYF. The V call is TRBV28, the J call TRBJ2-7; the D is unclear. This CDR3 region has 14 residues. The V and J ends lost 8 bases and 3 bases respectively, with 17 bases between them. Germline V lookup: CDR1 MDHEN, CDR2 SYDVKM.